Listed below are T cell receptor beta chains from one sample, sequenced in a study of vaccination and CD4 T cells after COVID-19. For these receptors, no antigen is known. TCRdb recomputed calls from the PCR reads with MiXCR, one row per CDR3 protein. The sample includes around 4,200 distinct CDR3 sequences, roughly a third seen only once; the top ten take around 58%. Sequences were derived from CD4+ T cells from blood, cultured in vitro, sampled after SARS-CoV-2 vaccination. The receptor set was obtained from a human donor who had recovered from COVID-19. Both conserved end residues are part of each CDR3. The D gene is left open where the match is weak. The size of a clone is reported for some rows only, either as once, few or many, or as a class for expanded clones.

J	V	D	size	CDR3	DNA
TRBJ1-2	TRBV19	.	few	CASRQGYGYTF	TGTGCCAGTCGGCAGGGATATGGCTACACCTTC
TRBJ2-1	TRBV7-9	TRBD2	.	CASSLAGLEGFYNEQFF	TGTGCCAGCAGCTTAGCGGGACTAGAAGGCTTCTACAATGAGCAGTTCTTC
TRBJ2-1	TRBV20-1	TRBD2	.	CSARPLAGDHGEQFF	TGCAGTGCTAGACCACTAGCGGGAGATCACGGTGAGCAGTTCTTC
TRBJ1-3	TRBV21-1	.	.	CASSWEAGKGNTIYF	TGTGCCAGCAGCTGGGAGGCAGGGAAGGGAAACACCATATATTTT
TRBJ2-1	TRBV19	TRBD2	few	CASTKRGGLSNEQFF	TGTGCCAGTACTAAGCGGGGGGGCCTATCCAATGAGCAGTTCTTC
TRBJ1-6	TRBV7-6	.	.	CASSPTTGNLNSPLHF	TGTGCTAGCAGCCCTACCACAGGGAACCTTAATTCACCCCTCCACTTT
TRBJ1-1	TRBV5-4	TRBD1	.	CASSPTQGARTEAFF	TGTGCCAGCAGCCCGACTCAGGGGGCGCGCACTGAAGCTTTCTTT
TRBJ2-7	TRBV19	TRBD1	few	CASSPGQGAYEQYF	TGTGCCAGTAGTCCGGGACAGGGGGCCTACGAGCAGTACTTC
TRBJ2-2	TRBV6-2/TRBV6-3	.	.	CAGSGGRDTGELFF	TGTGCCGGCTCAGGAGGGCGGGACACCGGGGAGCTGTTTTTT
TRBJ2-3	TRBV24-1	.	few	CASQRSGTDTQYF	TGTGCCTCACAGAGGAGTGGCACAGATACGCAGTATTTT
TRBJ1-1	TRBV10-2	.	once	CASSESREAFF	TGCGCCAGCAGTGAATCCAGGGAAGCTTTCTTT
TRBJ1-2	TRBV6-1	TRBD1	.	CASIVGTGAAQGYTF	TGTGCCAGCATTGTCGGGACAGGGGCCGCGCAAGGCTACACCTTC
TRBJ2-2	TRBV2	.	medium-sized	CASSEGGTGELFF	TGTGCCAGCAGTGAAGGCGGGACCGGGGAGCTGTTTTTT
TRBJ1-3	TRBV7-2	.	once	CASSPQDGLSGNTIYF	TGTGCCAGCAGCCCACAGGACGGACTCTCTGGAAACACCATATATTTT
TRBJ2-7	TRBV6-5	.	once	CASSSRGDSYEQYF	TGTGCCAGCAGTTCCCGGGGTGACTCCTACGAGCAGTACTTC
TRBJ2-6	TRBV28	TRBD1	few	CASSISGQGGLGANVLTF	TGTGCCAGCAGTATCTCGGGACAGGGGGGCCTTGGGGCCAACGTCCTGACTTTC
TRBJ1-4	TRBV15	.	.	CATSREAREKLFF	TGTGCCACCAGCAGAGAGGCTCGTGAAAAACTGTTTTTT
TRBJ2-1	TRBV20-1	.	.	CSARWSSYNEQFF	TGCAGTGCCCGTTGGAGCTCCTACAATGAGCAGTTCTTC
TRBJ2-7	TRBV10-1	TRBD1	medium-sized	CASGPSGQGYEQYF	TGCGCCAGCGGGCCCTCGGGACAGGGATACGAGCAGTACTTC
TRBJ1-1	TRBV6-1	.	.	CASTTFPGTLAFF	TGTGCCAGCACCACCTTTCCCGGGACTCTGGCTTTCTTT
TRBJ1-1	TRBV20-1	.	few	CSARDRSSTEAFF	TGCAGTGCTAGAGATAGATCCTCCACTGAAGCTTTCTTT
TRBJ2-7	TRBV27	.	.	CASSLRPGSSYEQYF	TGTGCCAGCAGTCTCCGGCCGGGGAGCTCCTACGAGCAGTACTTC
TRBJ2-7	TRBV28	TRBD2	.	CASRITGTSGYEQYF	TGTGCCAGCAGAATCACCGGGACTAGCGGCTACGAGCAGTACTTC
TRBJ1-1	TRBV29-1	.	few	CSASGEGNTEAFF	TGCAGCGCTTCAGGGGAGGGGAACACTGAAGCTTTCTTT
TRBJ1-5	TRBV19	.	few	CASSVSTNNQPQHF	TGTGCCAGTAGTGTCTCTACGAACAATCAGCCCCAGCATTTT
TRBJ1-2	TRBV27	TRBD1	few	CASSLRDRASYTF	TGTGCCAGCAGTTTAAGGGACAGGGCTAGCTACACCTTC
TRBJ2-3	TRBV20-1	TRBD2	.	CSARASRFVSGGTDTQYF	TGCAGTGCTAGAGCCTCCCGGTTTGTTAGCGGGGGCACAGATACGCAGTATTTT
TRBJ2-5	TRBV25-1	.	.	CASSEYRTGQETQYF	TGTGCCAGCAGTGAATATCGCACAGGGCAGGAGACCCAGTACTTC
TRBJ2-3	TRBV28	TRBD1	.	CASSSLGTDTDTQYF	TGTGCCAGCAGTTCCTTGGGGACAGACACAGATACGCAGTATTTT
TRBJ1-2	TRBV6-1	TRBD1	few	CASRAPDRIYYGYTF	TGTGCCAGCAGGGCCCCGGACAGGATTTACTATGGCTACACCTTC
TRBJ2-7	TRBV3-1	.	.	CASSPRSVAATYEQYF	TGTGCCAGCAGCCCCCGCTCGGTAGCAGCAACCTACGAGCAGTACTTC
TRBJ1-2	TRBV11-3	.	few	CASSLSWGHNYGYTF	TGTGCCAGCAGCCTATCCTGGGGGCATAACTATGGCTACACCTTC
TRBJ2-7	TRBV29-1	TRBD1	.	CSVETGGYEQYF	TGCAGCGTTGAAACAGGGGGCTACGAGCAGTACTTC
TRBJ2-7	TRBV7-2	.	.	CASSLVTYEQYF	TGTGCCAGCAGCTTAGTAACCTACGAGCAGTACTTC
TRBJ1-1	TRBV27	TRBD1	few	CASSYRGGTEAFF	TGTGCCAGCAGTTACAGGGGTGGAACTGAAGCTTTCTTT
TRBJ1-2	TRBV29-1	.	.	CSVFAEEYGYTF	TGCAGCGTTTTTGCTGAAGAATATGGCTACACCTTC
TRBJ1-4	TRBV7-9	TRBD1	.	CALQGASGEKLFF	TGTGCCCTCCAGGGGGCGTCGGGTGAAAAACTGTTTTTT
TRBJ1-2	TRBV2	.	few	CASKDTGVWGYTF	TGTGCCAGCAAGGATACGGGGGTGTGGGGCTACACCTTC
TRBJ1-1	TRBV2	.	.	CASSEAGTPNTGAFF	TGTGCCAGCAGTGAAGCGGGGACGCCGAACACTGGAGCTTTCTTT
TRBJ2-3	TRBV24-1	.	few	CATSDSIGGNTQYF	TGTGCCACCAGTGATTCGATCGGAGGGAATACGCAGTATTTT
TRBJ1-1	TRBV7-2	.	.	CASSSTAGTEAFF	TGTGCCAGCAGCTCGACTGCTGGGACTGAAGCTTTCTTT